These 8 T cell receptor beta chains came from one sample sequenced in a study of Graves' ophthalmopathy and Graves' hyperthyroidism. From RNA, the CDR3 regions of TCR beta chains were amplified and sequenced. Scientists carried out first-round RT-PCR using HTBI primers and then a second-round multiplex PCR. TCRdb reprocessed the multiplex PCR reads via MiXCR and lists one record per CDR3 protein. The data contain 300,000 to 400,000 distinct CDR3 sequences, about a sixth of them singletons. The source material was peripheral blood. Receptors originate from an adult woman with stable Graves' hyperthyroidism.

This clonotype was detected ten times or more. The CDR3 here is CASISRGTYEQYF. CDR3 in DNA: TGTGCCAGCATCTCCCGAGGTACCTACGAGCAGTACTTC. The chain combines TRBV2 with TRBJ2-7; the D is unclear. CDR1 SNHLY and CDR2 FYNNEI come from the germline V gene. This CDR3 comprises 13 residues. V lost 7 bases and J lost 2, with 12 bases in between.

This clonotype was counted ten times or more. The gene calls are TRBV11-2 and TRBJ2-7; D gene ambiguous. V was pared by 2 bases and J by 3 bases, with 11 bases between. Germline V CDR1 and CDR2: SGHAT, FQNNGV. The CDR3 extends over 14 amino acids. CDR3 sequence: CASSLFGANYEQYF. In DNA, the CDR3 is TGTGCCAGCAGCTTATTTGGAGCTAACTACGAGCAGTACTTC. Full variable domain (missing parts from reference TRBV11-2 and TRBJ2-7): EAGVAQSPRYKIIEKRQSVAFWCNPISGHATLYWYQQILGQGPKLLIQFQNNGVVDDSQLPKDRFSAERLKGVDSTLKIQPAKLEDSAVYLCASSLFGANYEQYFGPGTRLTVT.

This clonotype was seen many times. The chain uses TRBV2 and TRBJ1-6; D perhaps matches TRBD1 (5 bases). Germline assignment: CDR1 SNHLY and CDR2 FYNNEI. Trimming removed 3 bases at V and 9 bases at J, with 15 bases between. CDR3 size: 15 residues. The CDR3 DNA is TGTGCCAGCAGTGAGTTTAAGGGACCTACTTCACCCCTCCACTTT. Protein: CASSEFKGPTSPLHF. Combining the CDR3 with reference TRBV2 and TRBJ1-6 gives the whole variable domain EPEVTQTPSHQVTQMGQEVILRCVPISNHLYFYWYRQILGQKVEFLVSFYNNEISEKSEIFDDQFSVERPDGSNFTLKIRSTKLEDSAMYFCASSEFKGPTSPLHFGNGTRLTVT.

This clonotype was detected ten times or more. J is TRBJ2-2 and V is TRBV20-1; D not resolved. This CDR3 spans 12 amino acids. Per the germline V gene, CDR1 is DFQATT and CDR2 is SNEGSKA (reference sequence). The ends were cut back, 7 bases at V and 2 bases at J, with 8 bases in the middle. The CDR3, as DNA: TGCAGTGGGGCCGGTAACACCGGGGAGCTGTTTTTT. Residues: CSGAGNTGELFF.

Concerning this clonotype itself: This clone may be a read error of a much larger clone one base away. The chain employs TRBV5-5 and TRBJ2-5, with D possibly TRBD1 on 5 matching bases. The CDR3 is 15 amino acids. Germline assignment: CDR1 SGHKS and CDR2 YYEKEE (reference sequence). This CDR3 reads CASILLGHNQETQYF. The CDR3, as DNA: TGTGCCAGCATCTTGTTAGGACACAACCAAGAGACCCAGTACTTC.

Concerning this clonotype: This may be a read error: a much more frequent sequence differs by one nucleotide. This rearrangement joins TRBV2 to TRBJ1-6; the match to TRBD1 covers 7 bases. The CDR3 covers 13 residues. Per germline, CDR1 SNHLY and CDR2 FYNNEI. The CDR3 protein is CASTGTANSHLHF. The CDR3 region has the DNA TGTGCCAGCACCGGGACAGCGAATTCACACCTCCACTTT. The full variable domain, its missing parts supplied by reference TRBV2 and TRBJ1-6, is EPEVTQTPSHQVTQMGQEVILRCVPISNHLYFYWYRQILGQKVEFLVSFYNNEISEKSEIFDDQFSVERPDGSNFTLKIRSTKLEDSAMYFCASTGTANSHLHFGNGTRLTVT.

This clonotype was detected ten times or more. The chain carries TRBV6-1 and TRBJ1-5; D gene unclear. V lost 4 bases and J lost 3, with 10 bases in between. Looked up from germline, CDR1 is MNHNS and CDR2 is SASEGT. This CDR3 has 14 amino acids. The CDR3 nucleotides read TGTGCCAGCAGTGCTGGGATTTCCAATCAGCCCCAGCATTTT. It is translated as CASSAGISNQPQHF.

Ten or more counts support this clonotype. CDR3 DNA: TGTGCCAGCAGTGATTCCGGGACAGGGGTATCACCCCTCCACTTT. The encoded protein is CASSDSGTGVSPLHF. The chain has TRBV6-1 and TRBJ1-6; 10 bases align to TRBD1. V lost 3 bases and J lost 10; bases outside the gene matches: 6. The CDR3 is 15 residues long. The germline V gene encodes CDR1 MNHNS and CDR2 SASEGT.